This T cell receptor (beta chain) was captured by sequencing in a study of cytomegalovirus exposure and HLA in healthy donors. Study summary: The 90 to 150 validation repertoires used a platform that matched the one used for the 600 to 700 first-cohort repertoires, as a later analysis reported.

About this clone itself: What it binds is unknown.

Per germline, CDR1 LNHDA and CDR2 SQIVND (reference sequence). The CDR3 length is 15 residues. The V gene end was trimmed by 4 bases and the J gene end by 2 bases; junction bases not matched to a gene: 5. Measured with immunoSEQ multiplex PCR; TCRdb has only the in-frame clones, and not every one. This table holds about 200,000 clones, about three quarters found once. Study-level results: Rarity marked most TCR sequences, yet some public TCRs occurred in many donors. In vitro, three CMV-associated chains proved specific for CMV antigens. It was 150 to 200 TCR beta chains that were listed as cytomegalovirus-associated.

The rearrangement joins TRBV19 to TRBJ2-3; 8 bases agree with TRBD1. This TCR was recovered from a woman in her 30s in good health and CMV-seronegative. Sequenced input: PBMCs. The CDR3 nucleotides are TGTGCCAGTAGTAAAAGGACAGGGCTCACAGATACGCAGTATTTT. Its translation is CASSKRTGLTDTQYF.